This entry lists 9 T cell receptor beta chains sequenced from one sample in a study of brain T cells in children with intractable seizures. Assay used: immunoSEQ multiplex PCR; TCRdb lists only in-frame clones, some missing. The data contain over 95,000 clones, 94% of them singletons. Source: peripheral blood, taken at surgery. All receptors come from a boy under three years old with hemimegalencephaly and intractable seizures.

The CDR3 DNA follows: TGTGCCAGCAGTGACCCGCCGAACAATGAGCAGTTCTTC. Amino acids: CASSDPPNNEQFF. V is TRBV6-2 or TRBV6-3 and J is TRBJ2-1; no clear D gene. CDR3 size: 13 residues. Germline CDR1 MNHEY, CDR2 SVGEGT. Trimming took off 5 bases at V and 5 bases at J, with 10 bases between the two ends.

The chain uses TRBV7-3 and TRBJ2-3; TRBD1 aligns across 8 bases. The germline V gene has CDR1 SGHTA and CDR2 FQGTGA. Germline trimming cut 5 bases from V and 4 bases from J; bases unmatched to any gene: 8. CDR3 length equals 15 residues. CDR3 nucleotides: TGTGCCAGCAGCGCCTACCTGGACAGGGCAGATACGCAGTATTTT. It translates to CASSAYLDRADTQYF. Full variable domain (remainder filled in from reference TRBV7-3 and TRBJ2-3): GAGVSQTPSNKVTEKGKYVELRCDPISGHTALYWYRQSLGQGPEFLIYFQGTGAADDSGLPNDRFFAVRPEGSVSTLKIQRTERGDSAVYLCASSAYLDRADTQYFGPGTRLTVL.

V and J are TRBV10-3 and TRBJ1-6; D is perhaps TRBD1 (5 bases). Trimming cost V 2 bases and J 6 bases, with 14 bases left between them. Germline V gives CDR1 ENHRY, CDR2 SYGVKD. This CDR3 spans 16 amino acids. The chain's CDR3 is CAISEIFGGTNSPLHF. The CDR3 nucleotides read TGTGCCATCAGTGAGATCTTCGGGGGAACTAATTCACCCCTCCACTTT.

V usage is TRBV20-1 and J usage is TRBJ2-5, with D unresolved. Germline CDR1 DFQATT, CDR2 SNEGSKA (reference sequence). The CDR3 covers 10 residues. The ends were cut back, 6 bases at V and 2 bases at J, with 4 bases in the middle. The CDR3 nucleotides read TGCAGTGCCTCGCAAGAGACCCAGTACTTC. This sequence encodes CSASQETQYF.

V usage is TRBV6-5 and J usage is TRBJ2-7; D is tentatively TRBD1 or TRBD2 (5 bases each). The CDR3 is 14 residues long. The germline gives CDR1 MNHEY, CDR2 SVGAGI. V shed 2 bases and J shed 3 bases, with 11 bases lying between them. The chain's CDR3 is CASSYGAGLYEQYF. CDR3 DNA: TGTGCCAGCAGTTACGGGGCCGGACTCTACGAGCAGTACTTC.

The rearrangement joins TRBV28 to TRBJ2-1; 7 bases are a match to TRBD2. Germline V CDR1 and CDR2: MDHEN, SYDVKM. CDR3 length: 16 amino acids. V was pared by 3 bases and J by 3 bases, with 8 bases of the junction left unmatched. Here the CDR3 reads CASSFRAGRHYNEQFF. DNA of the CDR3: TGTGCCAGCAGTTTCCGAGCGGGGCGTCACTACAATGAGCAGTTCTTC. Filled out from reference TRBV28 and TRBJ2-1, the complete variable domain reads DVKVTQSSRYLVKRTGEKVFLECVQDMDHENMFWYRQDPGLGLRLIYFSYDVKMKEKGDIPEGYSVSREKKERFSLILESASTNQTSMYLCASSFRAGRHYNEQFFGPGTRLTVL.

The V and J genes are TRBV11-3 and TRBJ2-5, with a tentative D call TRBD2 (5 bases). The germline V gene has CDR1 SGHNT and CDR2 YENEEA. With 7 bases removed from V and 1 base from J, the gap between germline ends came to 16 bases. The CDR3 is 15 amino acids. In DNA, the CDR3 is TGTGCCAGCACCAGGAGGCGACTCCTCCAAGAGACCCAGTACTTC. This translates into CASTRRRLLQETQYF.

This sequence joins TRBV5-1 and TRBJ2-7, with 7 bases lining up with TRBD1. Germline V gene data show CDR1 as SGHRS and CDR2 as YFSETQ. The ends lost 0 bases at V and 2 bases at J; junction bases unmatched: 5. This CDR3 spans 15 amino acids. The CDR3 is CASSLGDRATYEQYF. Here the CDR3 DNA reads TGCGCCAGCAGCTTGGGTGACAGGGCTACCTACGAGCAGTACTTC.

The CDR3 spells CASSLGRVVGLVTYNEQFF. For the CDR3, the DNA is TGTGCCAGCAGCTTAGGTCGTGTAGTCGGACTAGTTACCTACAATGAGCAGTTCTTC. The J gene is TRBJ2-1, the V gene TRBV7-2, with 7 bases matching TRBD2. The J segment lost 2 bases and the V segment lost 1 base, leaving 14 bases of the junction unmatched. CDR1 SGHTA and CDR2 FQGNSA come from the germline V gene. This CDR3 is 19 amino acids long.